This T cell receptor (beta chain) was sequenced for a study of naive and memory T cell subsets. Broader study findings: Naive and memory subsets had different power law exponents for TCR abundance. RNA-based TCR counts may shift with T cell activation and differentiation. Gini index rose across naive, CM, EM and EMRA in CD4 and CD8.

V lost 6 bases and J lost 5; bases outside the gene matches: 15. CDR3 length equals 18 residues. Germline V gene lookup returns CDR1 KGHSH and CDR2 LQKENI. An equimolar mix of two oligonucleotides served as the beta constant-region primer for TRBC1 and TRBC2. Four rounds of PCR amplified the ligated cDNA using nested alpha and beta constant-region primers plus SP2. MiXCR, applied by TCRdb to the UMI-ligation and nested PCR reads, yields one record per CDR3 protein. The sample has about 120,000 distinct CDR3 sequences, roughly 32% seen once. This clonotype was seen a handful of times. Its target is not known.

The sequence came from a human donor in good health. The sample taken for sequencing was central memory CD4+ T cells from blood. The chain uses TRBV18 and TRBJ2-3; TRBD2 aligns across 12 bases. The chain's CDR3 is CASSNRPPSGRAVDTQYF. In DNA form, the CDR3 reads TGTGCCAGCTCCAACCGCCCACCTAGCGGGAGGGCGGTAGATACGCAGTATTTT.